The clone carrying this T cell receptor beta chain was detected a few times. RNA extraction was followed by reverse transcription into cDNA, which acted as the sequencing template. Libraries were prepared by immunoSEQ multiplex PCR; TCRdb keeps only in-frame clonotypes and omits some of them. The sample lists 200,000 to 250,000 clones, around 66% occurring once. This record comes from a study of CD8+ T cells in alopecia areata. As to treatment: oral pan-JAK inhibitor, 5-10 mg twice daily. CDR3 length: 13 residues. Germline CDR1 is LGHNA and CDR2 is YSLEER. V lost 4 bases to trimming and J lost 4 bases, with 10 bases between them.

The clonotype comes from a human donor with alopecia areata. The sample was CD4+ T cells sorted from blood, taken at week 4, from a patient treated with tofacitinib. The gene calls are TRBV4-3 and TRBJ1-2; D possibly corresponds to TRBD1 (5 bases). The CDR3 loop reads CASSLTGVYGYTF. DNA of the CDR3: TGCGCCAGCAGCCTCACAGGAGTCTATGGCTACACCTTC.